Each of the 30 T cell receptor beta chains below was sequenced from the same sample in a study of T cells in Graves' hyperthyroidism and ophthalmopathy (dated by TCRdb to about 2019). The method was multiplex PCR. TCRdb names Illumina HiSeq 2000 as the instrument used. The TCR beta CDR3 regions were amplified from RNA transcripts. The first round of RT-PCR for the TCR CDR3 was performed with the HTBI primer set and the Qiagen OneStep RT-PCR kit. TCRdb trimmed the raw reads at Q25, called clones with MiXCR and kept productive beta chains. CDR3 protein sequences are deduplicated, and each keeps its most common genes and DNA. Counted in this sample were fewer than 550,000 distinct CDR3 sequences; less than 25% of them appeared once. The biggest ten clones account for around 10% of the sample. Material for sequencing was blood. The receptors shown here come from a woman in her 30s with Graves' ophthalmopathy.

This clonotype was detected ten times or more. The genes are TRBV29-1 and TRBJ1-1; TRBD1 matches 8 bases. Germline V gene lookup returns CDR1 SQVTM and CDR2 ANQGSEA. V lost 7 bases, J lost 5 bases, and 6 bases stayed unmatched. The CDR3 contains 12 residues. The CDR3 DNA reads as TGCAGCGCCAGGGGGCTAGGGACTGAAGCTTTCTTT. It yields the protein CSARGLGTEAFF.

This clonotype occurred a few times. CDR3 coding DNA: TGCAGTGCTTTACAGGGGACCAGATATGGCTACACCTTC. Translated: CSALQGTRYGYTF. The J gene is TRBJ1-2, the V gene TRBV20-1; 7 bases fit TRBD1. The CDR3 sequence is 13 residues long. With 5 bases clipped from V and 5 bases from J, the junction kept 8 bases outside the gene matches. The germline V gene has CDR1 DFQATT and CDR2 SNEGSKA (reference sequence).

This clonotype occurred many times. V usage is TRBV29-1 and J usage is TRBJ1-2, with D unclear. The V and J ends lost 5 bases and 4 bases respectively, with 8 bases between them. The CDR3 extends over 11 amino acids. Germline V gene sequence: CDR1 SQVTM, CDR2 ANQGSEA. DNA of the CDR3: TGCAGCGTTTTAGAGACCTATGGCTACACCTTC. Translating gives CSVLETYGYTF. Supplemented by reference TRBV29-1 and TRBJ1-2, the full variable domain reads SAVISQKPSRDICQRGTSLTIQCQVDSQVTMMFWYRQQPGQSLTLIATANQGSEATYESGFVIDKFPISRPNLTFSTLTVSNMSPEDSSIYLCSVLETYGYTFGSGTRLTVV.

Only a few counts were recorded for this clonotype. The CDR3 DNA sequence: TGTGCCTGGAGTCACCAGGGGGCTGATTCACCCCTCCACTTT. Its translation is CAWSHQGADSPLHF. The chain recombines TRBV30 with TRBJ1-6, with 8 nucleotides matching TRBD1. The V gene end was trimmed by 2 bases and the J gene end by 8 bases; junction bases not matched to a gene: 5. The CDR3 contains 14 residues. Germline CDR1 GTSNPN, CDR2 SVGIG (reference sequence).

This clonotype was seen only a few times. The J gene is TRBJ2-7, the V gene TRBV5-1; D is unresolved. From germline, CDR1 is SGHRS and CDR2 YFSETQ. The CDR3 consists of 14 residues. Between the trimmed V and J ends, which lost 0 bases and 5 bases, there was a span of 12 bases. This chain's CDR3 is CASSLASLWDEQYF. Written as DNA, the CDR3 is TGCGCCAGCAGCTTGGCCTCGTTATGGGACGAGCAGTACTTC. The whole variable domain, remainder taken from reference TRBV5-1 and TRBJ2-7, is KAGVTQTPRYLIKTRGQQVTLSCSPISGHRSVSWYQQTPGQGLQFLFEYFSETQRNKGNFPGRFSGRQFSNSRSEMNVSTLELGDSALYLCASSLASLWDEQYFGPGTRLTVT.

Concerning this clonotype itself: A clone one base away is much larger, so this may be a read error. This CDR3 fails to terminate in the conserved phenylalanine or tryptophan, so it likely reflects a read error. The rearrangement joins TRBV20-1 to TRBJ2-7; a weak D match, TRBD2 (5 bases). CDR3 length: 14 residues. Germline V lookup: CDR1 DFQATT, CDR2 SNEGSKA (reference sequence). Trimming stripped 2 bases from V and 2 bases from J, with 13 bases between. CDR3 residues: CSARYGGLTYEQYY. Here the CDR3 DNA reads TGCAGTGCTAGATATGGAGGACTGACCTACGAGCAGTACTAC.

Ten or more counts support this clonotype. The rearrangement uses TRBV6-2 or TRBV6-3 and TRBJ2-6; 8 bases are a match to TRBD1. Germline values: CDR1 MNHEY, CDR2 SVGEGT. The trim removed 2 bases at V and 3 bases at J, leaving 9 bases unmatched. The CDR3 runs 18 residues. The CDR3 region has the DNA TGTGCCAGCAGTTACAGTGGACAGGGAGTTCTTGGGGCCAACGTCCTGACTTTC. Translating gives CASSYSGQGVLGANVLTF.

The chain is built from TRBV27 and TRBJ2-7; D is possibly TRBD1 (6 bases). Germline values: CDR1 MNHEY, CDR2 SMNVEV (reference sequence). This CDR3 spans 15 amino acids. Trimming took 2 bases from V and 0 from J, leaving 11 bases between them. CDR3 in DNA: TGTGCCAGCAGTTTACTCGGACAGAGCTCCTACGAGCAGTACTTC. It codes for CASSLLGQSSYEQYF.

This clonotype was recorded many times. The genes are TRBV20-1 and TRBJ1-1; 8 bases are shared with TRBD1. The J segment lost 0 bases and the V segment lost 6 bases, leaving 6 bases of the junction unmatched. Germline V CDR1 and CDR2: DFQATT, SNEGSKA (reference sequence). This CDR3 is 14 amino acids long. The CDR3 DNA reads TGCAGTGCCATGGACAGGGATATGAACACTGAAGCTTTCTTT. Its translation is CSAMDRDMNTEAFF.

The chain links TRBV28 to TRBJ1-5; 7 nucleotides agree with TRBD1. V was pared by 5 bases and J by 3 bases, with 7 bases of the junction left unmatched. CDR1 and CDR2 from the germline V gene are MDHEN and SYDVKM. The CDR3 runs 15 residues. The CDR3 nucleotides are TGTGCCAGCAGTCGCCTCGGGACAGCCAATCAGCCCCAGCATTTT. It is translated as CASSRLGTANQPQHF.

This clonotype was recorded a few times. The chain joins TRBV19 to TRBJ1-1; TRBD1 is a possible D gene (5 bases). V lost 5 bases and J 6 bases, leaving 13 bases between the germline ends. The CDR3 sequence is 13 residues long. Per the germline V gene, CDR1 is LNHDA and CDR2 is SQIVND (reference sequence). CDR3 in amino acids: CASSDHRFSEAFF. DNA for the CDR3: TGTGCCAGTAGTGACCACAGGTTTTCTGAAGCTTTCTTT.

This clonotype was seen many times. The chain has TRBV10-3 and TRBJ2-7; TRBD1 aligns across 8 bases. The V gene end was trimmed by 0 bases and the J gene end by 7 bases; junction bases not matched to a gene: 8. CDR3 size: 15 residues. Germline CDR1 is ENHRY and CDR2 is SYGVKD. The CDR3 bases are TGTGCCATCAGTGAGTCGGCAGGGGGCGCGAAGGAGCAGTACTTC. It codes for CAISESAGGAKEQYF.

This CDR3 reads CASLRERTLSANYGYTF. CDR3 in DNA: TGTGCCAGCCTAAGGGAACGAACACTAAGCGCTAACTATGGCTACACCTTC. This rearrangement joins TRBV6-1 to TRBJ1-2; D call uncertain. Germline lookup yields CDR1 MNHNS and CDR2 SASEGT. The germline V and J ends were trimmed by 8 bases and 0 bases, with 22 bases remaining between them. This CDR3 contains 17 residues.

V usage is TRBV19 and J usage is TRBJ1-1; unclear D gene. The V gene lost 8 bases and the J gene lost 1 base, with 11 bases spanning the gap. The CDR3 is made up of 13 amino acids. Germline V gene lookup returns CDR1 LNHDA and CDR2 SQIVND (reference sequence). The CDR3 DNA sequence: TGTGCCAGTCTGACTCTCCAGAACACTGAAGCTTTCTTT. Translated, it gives CASLTLQNTEAFF.

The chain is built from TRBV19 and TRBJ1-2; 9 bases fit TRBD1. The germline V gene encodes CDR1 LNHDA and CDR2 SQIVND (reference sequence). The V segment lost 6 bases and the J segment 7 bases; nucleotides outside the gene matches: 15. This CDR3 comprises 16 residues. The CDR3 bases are TGTGCCAGTAGCGGCGCGATAGGACAGGGGATTTTTGGCTACACCTTC. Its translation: CASSGAIGQGIFGYTF. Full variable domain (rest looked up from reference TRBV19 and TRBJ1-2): DGGITQSPKYLFRKEGQNVTLSCEQNLNHDAMYWYRQDPGQGLRLIYYSQIVNDFQKGDIAEGYSVSREKKESFPLTVTSAQKNPTAFYLCASSGAIGQGIFGYTFGSGTRLTVV.

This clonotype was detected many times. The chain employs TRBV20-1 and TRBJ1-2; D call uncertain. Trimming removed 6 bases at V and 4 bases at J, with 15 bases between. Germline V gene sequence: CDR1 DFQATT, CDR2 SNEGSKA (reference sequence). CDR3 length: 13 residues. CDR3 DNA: TGCAGTGCCGATGCAACAGAGTTCTATGGCTACACCTTC. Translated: CSADATEFYGYTF.

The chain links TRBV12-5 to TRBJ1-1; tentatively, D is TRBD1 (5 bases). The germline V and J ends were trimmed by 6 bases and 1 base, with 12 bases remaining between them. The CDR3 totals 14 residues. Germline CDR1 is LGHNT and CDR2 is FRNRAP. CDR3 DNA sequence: TGTGCTAGTGGCCCGGGACGGACGAACACTGAAGCTTTCTTT. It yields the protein CASGPGRTNTEAFF.

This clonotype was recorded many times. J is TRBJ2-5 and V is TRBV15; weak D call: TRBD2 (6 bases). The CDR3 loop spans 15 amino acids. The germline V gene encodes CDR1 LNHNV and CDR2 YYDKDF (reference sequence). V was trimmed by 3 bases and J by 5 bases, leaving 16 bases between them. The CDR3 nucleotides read TGTGCCACCAGCAGCGCTTGGCGGGGCCAGGAGACCCAGTACTTC. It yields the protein CATSSAWRGQETQYF. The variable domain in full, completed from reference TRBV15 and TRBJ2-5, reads DAMVIQNPRYQVTQFGKPVTLSCSQTLNHNVMYWYQQKSSQAPKLLFHYYDKDFNNEADTPDNFQSRRPNTSFCFLDIRSPGLGDTAMYLCATSSAWRGQETQYFGPGTRLLVL.

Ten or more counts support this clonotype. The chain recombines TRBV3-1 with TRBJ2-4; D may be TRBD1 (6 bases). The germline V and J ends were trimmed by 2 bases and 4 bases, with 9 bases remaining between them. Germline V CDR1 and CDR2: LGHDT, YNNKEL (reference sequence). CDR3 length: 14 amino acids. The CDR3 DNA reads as TGTGCCAGCAGCCAACCGCAGGGGAAAAACATTCAGTACTTC. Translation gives CASSQPQGKNIQYF.

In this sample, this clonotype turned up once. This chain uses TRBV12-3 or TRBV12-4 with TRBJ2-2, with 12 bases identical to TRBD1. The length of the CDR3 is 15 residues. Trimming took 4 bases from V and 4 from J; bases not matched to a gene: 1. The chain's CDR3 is CASSWGQGATGELFF. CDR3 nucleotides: TGTGCCAGCAGTTGGGGACAGGGGGCCACCGGGGAGCTGTTTTTT.

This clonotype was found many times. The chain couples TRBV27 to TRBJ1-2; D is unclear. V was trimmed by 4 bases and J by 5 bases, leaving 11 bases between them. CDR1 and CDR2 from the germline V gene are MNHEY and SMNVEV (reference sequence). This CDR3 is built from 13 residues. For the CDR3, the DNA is TGTGCCAGCAGTTCCGGGGTTGCATATGGCTACACCTTC. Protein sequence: CASSSGVAYGYTF.

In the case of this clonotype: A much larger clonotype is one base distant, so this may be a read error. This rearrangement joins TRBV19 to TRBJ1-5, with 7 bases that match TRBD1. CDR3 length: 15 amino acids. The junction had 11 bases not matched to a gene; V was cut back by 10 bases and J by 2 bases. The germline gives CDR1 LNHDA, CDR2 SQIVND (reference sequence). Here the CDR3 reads CATQGVWVGNQPQHF. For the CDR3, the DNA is TGTGCCACTCAGGGGGTCTGGGTTGGCAATCAGCCCCAGCATTTT.

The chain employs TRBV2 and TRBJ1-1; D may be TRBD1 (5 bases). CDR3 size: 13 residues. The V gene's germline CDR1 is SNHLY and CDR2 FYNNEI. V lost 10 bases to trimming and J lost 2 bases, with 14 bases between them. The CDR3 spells CANRTSLNTEAFF. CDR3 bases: TGTGCCAATAGGACATCCCTAAACACTGAAGCTTTCTTT. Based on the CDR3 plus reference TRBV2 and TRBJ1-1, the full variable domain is EPEVTQTPSHQVTQMGQEVILRCVPISNHLYFYWYRQILGQKVEFLVSFYNNEISEKSEIFDDQFSVERPDGSNFTLKIRSTKLEDSAMYFCANRTSLNTEAFFGQGTRLTVV.

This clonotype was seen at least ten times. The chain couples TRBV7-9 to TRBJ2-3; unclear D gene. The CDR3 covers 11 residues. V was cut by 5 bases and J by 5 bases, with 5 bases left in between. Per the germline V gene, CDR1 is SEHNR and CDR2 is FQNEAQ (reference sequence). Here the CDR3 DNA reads TGTGCCAGCAGCACTCTAGATACGCAGTATTTT. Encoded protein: CASSTLDTQYF.

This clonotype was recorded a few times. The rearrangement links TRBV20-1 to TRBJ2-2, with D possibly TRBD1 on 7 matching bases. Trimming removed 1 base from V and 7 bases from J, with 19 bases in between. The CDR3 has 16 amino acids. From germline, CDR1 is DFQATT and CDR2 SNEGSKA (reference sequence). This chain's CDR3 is CSARVGGQGESGELFF. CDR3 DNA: TGCAGTGCTAGAGTAGGAGGGCAGGGGGAAAGCGGGGAGCTGTTTTTT.

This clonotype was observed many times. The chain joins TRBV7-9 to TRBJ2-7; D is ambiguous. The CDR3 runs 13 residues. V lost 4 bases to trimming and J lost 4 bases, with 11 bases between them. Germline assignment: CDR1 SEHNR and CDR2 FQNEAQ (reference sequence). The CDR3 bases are TGTGCCAGCAGCTCGACCTTAAATTACGAGCAGTACTTC. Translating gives CASSSTLNYEQYF.

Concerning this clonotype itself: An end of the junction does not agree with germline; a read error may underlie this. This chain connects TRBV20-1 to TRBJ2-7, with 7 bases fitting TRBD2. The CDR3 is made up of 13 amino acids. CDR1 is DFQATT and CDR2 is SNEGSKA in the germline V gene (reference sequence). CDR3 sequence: CSSPGLAEYEQYF. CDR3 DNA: TGTAGTTCTCCCGGGCTAGCGGAGTACGAGCAGTACTTC.

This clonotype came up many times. For the CDR3, the DNA is TGTGCCAGTAGTATGCAGGCGTACTCTCCACAAGAGACCCAGTACTTC. Translation gives CASSMQAYSPQETQYF. The chain couples TRBV19 to TRBJ2-5; D call uncertain. This CDR3 spans 16 amino acids. The germline V and J ends were trimmed by 3 bases and 2 bases, with 16 bases remaining between them. Germline CDR1 LNHDA, CDR2 SQIVND (reference sequence).

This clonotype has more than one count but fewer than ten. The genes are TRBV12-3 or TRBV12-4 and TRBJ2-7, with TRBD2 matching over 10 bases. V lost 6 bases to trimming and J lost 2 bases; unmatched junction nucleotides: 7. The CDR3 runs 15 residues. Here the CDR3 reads CASSLLSGRTYEQYF. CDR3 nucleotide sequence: TGTGCCAGCAGCCTACTTAGCGGGAGGACCTACGAGCAGTACTTC.

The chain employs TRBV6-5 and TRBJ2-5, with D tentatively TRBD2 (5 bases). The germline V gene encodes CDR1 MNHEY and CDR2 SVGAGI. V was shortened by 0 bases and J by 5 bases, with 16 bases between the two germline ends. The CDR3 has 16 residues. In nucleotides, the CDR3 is TGTGCCAGCAGTTACTCGATAGGAGGCTCAAAGGAGACCCAGTACTTC. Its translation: CASSYSIGGSKETQYF.